This T cell receptor beta chain was documented in a study of T cells in Graves' hyperthyroidism and ophthalmopathy. Researchers took RNA transcripts and amplified the TCR beta CDR3 regions from them. The HTBI primer set drove a first-round RT-PCR of the TCR CDR3. TCRdb fed the multiplex PCR reads into MiXCR, producing one record per CDR3 protein. The table lists about 720,000 distinct CDR3 sequences, 18% of them singletons. V gave up 6 bases and J gave up 7 bases, with 12 bases separating them. The germline gives CDR1 SEHNR, CDR2 FQNEAQ (reference sequence). The CDR3 covers 12 residues. The sample was blood. The genes are TRBV7-9 and TRBJ1-2; perhaps TRBD1 as D (5 bases). The clonotype originates from a woman aged 50 to 60 with Graves' hyperthyroidism that later progressed to Graves' ophthalmopathy. CDR3 region: CASRTVGAGYTF. As DNA, the CDR3 is TGTGCCAGCAGGACTGTTGGGGCTGGCTACACCTTC.